These 10 T cell receptor beta chains were sequenced from one sample in a study of patients and donors after allogeneic stem cell transplantation. TCRdb reanalysed the RT-PCR reads using MiXCR and keeps one entry per CDR3 protein. Of about 87,000 distinct CDR3 sequences in the sample, less than 5% were seen once. The sequencing sample was made of blood, either unsorted or a sorted T cell fraction (not recorded which). Receptors originate from a human donor who was either an allogeneic HSCT recipient or a stem cell or donor lymphocyte infusion donor (not recorded which). It is not recorded whose cells these are; they may come from a transplant donor.

Ten or more counts support this clonotype. The J gene is TRBJ2-4, the V gene TRBV7-9; possible D gene TRBD2, 6 bases. Germline V lookup: CDR1 SEHNR, CDR2 FQNEAQ (reference sequence). Trimming left V 1 base short and J 9 bases short, with 10 bases between. The CDR3 contains 13 residues. The CDR3 sequence is CASSLDSGSIQYF. The CDR3 DNA follows: TGTGCCAGCAGCTTAGATTCCGGGAGCATTCAGTACTTC.

This clonotype has a handful of counts. This chain uses TRBV28 with TRBJ1-2; D is perhaps TRBD1 (5 bases). V was cut by 5 bases and J by 1 base, with 20 bases left in between. The CDR3 covers 17 residues. CDR1 is MDHEN, CDR2 SYDVKM, per germline. In nucleotides, the CDR3 is TGTGCCAGCAGTCCAAATTCTGTTTCAGGGAATAACTATGGCTACACCTTC. It yields the protein CASSPNSVSGNNYGYTF.

The genes are TRBV7-9 and TRBJ2-1; D gene uncertain. Trimming took 5 bases from V and 0 from J, leaving 17 bases between them. CDR3 length: 17 residues. The germline gives CDR1 SEHNR, CDR2 FQNEAQ (reference sequence). The CDR3 region is CASSPRSTESSYNEQFF. CDR3 DNA sequence: TGTGCCAGCAGCCCACGGTCGACGGAGAGCTCCTACAATGAGCAGTTCTTC.

This clonotype was counted at least ten times. J is TRBJ1-1 and V is TRBV20-1, with D perhaps matching TRBD1 (5 bases). The V and J ends lost 3 bases and 0 bases respectively, with 17 bases between them. The CDR3 totals 16 residues. Germline assignment: CDR1 DFQATT and CDR2 SNEGSKA (reference sequence). CDR3 coding DNA: TGCAGTGCTAGTATGGGGCTCCGCGGGGTGAACACTGAAGCTTTCTTT. Its protein product is CSASMGLRGVNTEAFF.

The sample holds many counts of this clonotype. This chain connects TRBV4-1 to TRBJ1-1, with a weak D call TRBD1 (6 bases). CDR3 length: 16 residues. V gave up 3 bases and J gave up 4 bases, with 18 bases separating them. CDR1 and CDR2 (germline): MGHRA, YSYEKL. DNA of the CDR3: TGCGCCAGCAGCCACCCCCGGGGGGCAGGTAGCACTGAAGCTTTCTTT. It translates to CASSHPRGAGSTEAFF.

V is TRBV6-5 and J is TRBJ2-7; 10 bases match TRBD1. Looked up from germline, CDR1 is MNHEY and CDR2 is SVGAGI. Trimming at V came to 3 bases and at J to 2 bases, leaving 7 bases not matched to a gene. There are 16 residues in the CDR3. The CDR3 loop is CASSYFSGTGAYEQYF. CDR3 DNA: TGTGCCAGCAGTTATTTCTCCGGGACAGGGGCCTACGAGCAGTACTTC.

In this sample, this clonotype turned up many times. This chain links TRBV28 with TRBJ2-2; 10 bases are a match to TRBD2. The V and J ends lost 5 bases and 3 bases, in that order; junction bases with no gene match: 3. The length of the CDR3 is 15 residues. The germline V gene has CDR1 MDHEN and CDR2 SYDVKM. CDR3 amino acids: CASSAAGGYTGELFF. In DNA form, the CDR3 reads TGTGCCAGCAGTGCAGCGGGAGGGTACACCGGGGAGCTGTTTTTT.

This clonotype was seen ten or more times. The V call is TRBV7-8, the J call TRBJ2-3; tentatively, D is TRBD2 (6 bases). Germline V gene lookup returns CDR1 SGHVS and CDR2 FQNEAQ. The CDR3 contains 15 residues. V was pared by 2 bases and J by 2 bases, with 11 bases between. CDR3 amino acids: CASSLFSGVTDTQYF. DNA of the CDR3: TGTGCCAGCAGCTTATTTAGCGGAGTCACAGATACGCAGTATTTT.

The rearrangement joins TRBV6-1 to TRBJ2-7; D is possibly TRBD1 (6 bases). Trimming pared 8 bases from V and 0 bases from J, leaving 8 bases between. The CDR3 sequence is 12 residues long. Germline V gene sequence: CDR1 MNHNS, CDR2 SASEGT. CDR3 protein: CASWDTSYEQYF. In DNA, the CDR3 is TGTGCCAGCTGGGACACCTCCTACGAGCAGTACTTC.

This clonotype was detected many times. The chain employs TRBV25-1 and TRBJ2-1, with 11 bases lining up with TRBD2. Germline lookup yields CDR1 MGHDK and CDR2 SYGVNS. Unmatched junction bases numbered 6, after V lost 3 bases and J lost 5 bases. The CDR3 covers 16 residues. The CDR3 reads CASSDGLAGGDNEQFF. CDR3 DNA sequence: TGTGCCAGCAGTGACGGCCTAGCGGGAGGAGACAATGAGCAGTTCTTC.